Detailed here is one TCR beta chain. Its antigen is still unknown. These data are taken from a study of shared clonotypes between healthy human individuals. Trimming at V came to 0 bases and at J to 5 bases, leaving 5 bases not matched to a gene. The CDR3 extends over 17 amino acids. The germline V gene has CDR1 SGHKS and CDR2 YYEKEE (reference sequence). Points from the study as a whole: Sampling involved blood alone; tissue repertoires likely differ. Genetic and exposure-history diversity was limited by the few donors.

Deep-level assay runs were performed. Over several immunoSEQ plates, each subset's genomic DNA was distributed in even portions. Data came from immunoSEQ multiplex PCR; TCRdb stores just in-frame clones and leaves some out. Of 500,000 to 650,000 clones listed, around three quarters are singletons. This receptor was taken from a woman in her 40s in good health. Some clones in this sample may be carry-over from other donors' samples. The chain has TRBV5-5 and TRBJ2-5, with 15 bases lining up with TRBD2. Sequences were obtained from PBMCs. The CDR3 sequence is CASSLGTSGRARETQYF. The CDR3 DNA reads TGTGCCAGCAGCTTGGGGACTAGCGGGAGGGCCCGGGAGACCCAGTACTTC.